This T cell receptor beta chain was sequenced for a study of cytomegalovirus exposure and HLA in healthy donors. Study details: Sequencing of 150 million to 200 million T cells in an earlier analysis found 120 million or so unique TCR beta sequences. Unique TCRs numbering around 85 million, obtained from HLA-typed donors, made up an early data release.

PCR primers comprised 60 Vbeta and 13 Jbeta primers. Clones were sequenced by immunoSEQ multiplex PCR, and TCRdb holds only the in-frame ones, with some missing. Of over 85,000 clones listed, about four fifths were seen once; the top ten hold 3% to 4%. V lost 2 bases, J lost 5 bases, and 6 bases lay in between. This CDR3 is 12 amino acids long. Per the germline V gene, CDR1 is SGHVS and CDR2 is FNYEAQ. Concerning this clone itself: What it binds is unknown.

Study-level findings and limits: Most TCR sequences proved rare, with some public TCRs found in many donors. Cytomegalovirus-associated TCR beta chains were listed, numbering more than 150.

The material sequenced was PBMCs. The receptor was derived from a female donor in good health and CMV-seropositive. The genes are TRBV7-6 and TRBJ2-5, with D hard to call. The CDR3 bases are TGTGCCAGCAGCTTAAAGAGTGAGACCCAGTACTTC. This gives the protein CASSLKSETQYF. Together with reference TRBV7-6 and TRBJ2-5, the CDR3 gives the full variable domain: GAGVSQSPRYKVTKRGQDVALRCDPISGHVSLYWYRQALGQGPEFLTYFNYEAQQDKSGLPNDRFSAERPEGSISTLTIQRTEQRDSAMYRCASSLKSETQYFGPGTRLLVL.